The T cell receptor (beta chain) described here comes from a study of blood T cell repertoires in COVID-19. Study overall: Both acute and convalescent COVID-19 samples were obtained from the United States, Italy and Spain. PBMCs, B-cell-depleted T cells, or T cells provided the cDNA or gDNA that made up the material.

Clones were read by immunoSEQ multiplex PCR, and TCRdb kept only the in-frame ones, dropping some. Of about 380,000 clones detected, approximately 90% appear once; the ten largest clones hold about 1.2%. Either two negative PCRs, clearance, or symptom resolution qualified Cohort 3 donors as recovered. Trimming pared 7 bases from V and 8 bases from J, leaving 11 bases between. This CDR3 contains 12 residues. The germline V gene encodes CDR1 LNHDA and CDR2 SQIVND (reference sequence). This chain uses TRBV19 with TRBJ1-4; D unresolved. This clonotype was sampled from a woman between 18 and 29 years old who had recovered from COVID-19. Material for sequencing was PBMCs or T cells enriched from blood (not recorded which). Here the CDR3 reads CASTGSGEKLFF. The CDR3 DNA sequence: TGTGCCAGTACAGGCTCGGGAGAAAAACTGTTTTTT.